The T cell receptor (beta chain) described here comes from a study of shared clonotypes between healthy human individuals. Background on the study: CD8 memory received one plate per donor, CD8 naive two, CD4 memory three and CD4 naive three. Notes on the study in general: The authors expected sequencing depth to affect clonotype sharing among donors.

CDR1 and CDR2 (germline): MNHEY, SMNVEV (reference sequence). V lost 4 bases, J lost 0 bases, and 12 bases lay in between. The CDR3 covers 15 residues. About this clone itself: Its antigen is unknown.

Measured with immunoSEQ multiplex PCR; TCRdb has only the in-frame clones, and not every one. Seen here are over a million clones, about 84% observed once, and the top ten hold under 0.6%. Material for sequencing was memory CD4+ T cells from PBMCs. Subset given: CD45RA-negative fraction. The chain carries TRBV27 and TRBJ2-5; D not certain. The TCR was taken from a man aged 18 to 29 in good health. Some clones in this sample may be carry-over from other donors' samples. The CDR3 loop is CASSSGRPYQETQYF. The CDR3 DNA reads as TGTGCCAGCAGTTCGGGCAGACCGTACCAAGAGACCCAGTACTTC.